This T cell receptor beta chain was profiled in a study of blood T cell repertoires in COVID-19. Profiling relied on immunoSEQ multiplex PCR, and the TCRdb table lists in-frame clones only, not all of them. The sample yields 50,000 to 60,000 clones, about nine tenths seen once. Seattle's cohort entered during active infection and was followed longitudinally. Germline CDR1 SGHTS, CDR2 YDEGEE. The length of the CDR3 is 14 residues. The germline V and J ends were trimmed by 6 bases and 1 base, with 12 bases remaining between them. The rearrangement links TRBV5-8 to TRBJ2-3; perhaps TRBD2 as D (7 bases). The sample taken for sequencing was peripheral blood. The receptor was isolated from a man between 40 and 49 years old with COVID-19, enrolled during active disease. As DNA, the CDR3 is TGTGCCAGCAAATGGGAGGGGGGCACAGATACGCAGTATTTT. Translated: CASKWEGGTDTQYF.